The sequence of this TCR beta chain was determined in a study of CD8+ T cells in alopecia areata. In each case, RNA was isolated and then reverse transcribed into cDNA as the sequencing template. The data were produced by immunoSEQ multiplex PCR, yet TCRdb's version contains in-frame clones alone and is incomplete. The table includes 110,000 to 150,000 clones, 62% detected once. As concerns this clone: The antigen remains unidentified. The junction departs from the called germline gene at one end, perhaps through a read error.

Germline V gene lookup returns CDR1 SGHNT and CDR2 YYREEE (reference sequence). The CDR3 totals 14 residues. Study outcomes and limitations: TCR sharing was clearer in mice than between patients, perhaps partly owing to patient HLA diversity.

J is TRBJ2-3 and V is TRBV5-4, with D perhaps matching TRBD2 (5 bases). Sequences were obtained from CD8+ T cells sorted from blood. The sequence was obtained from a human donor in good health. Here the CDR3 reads CASRLDFDTDTQYF. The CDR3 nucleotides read TGTGCCAGCAGATTGGACTTTGACACAGATACGCAGTATTTT.